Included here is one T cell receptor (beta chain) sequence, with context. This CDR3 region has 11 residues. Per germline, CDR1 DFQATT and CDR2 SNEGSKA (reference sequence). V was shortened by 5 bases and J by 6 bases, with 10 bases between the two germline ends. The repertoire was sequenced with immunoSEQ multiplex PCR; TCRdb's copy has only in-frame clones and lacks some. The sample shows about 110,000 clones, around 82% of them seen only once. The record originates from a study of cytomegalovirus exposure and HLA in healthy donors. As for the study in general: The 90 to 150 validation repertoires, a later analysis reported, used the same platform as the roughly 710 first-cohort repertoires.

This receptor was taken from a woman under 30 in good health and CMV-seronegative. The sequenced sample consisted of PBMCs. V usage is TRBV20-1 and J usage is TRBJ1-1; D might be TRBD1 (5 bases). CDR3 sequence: CSALEGAEAFF. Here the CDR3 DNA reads TGCAGTGCTTTAGAAGGGGCTGAAGCTTTCTTT.